This note documents a single TCR beta chain sequence. This entry comes from a study of blood T cell repertoires in COVID-19. The overall study: Acute and convalescent COVID-19 specimens originated in the United States, Italy and Spain. PBMCs, B-cell-depleted T cells, or T cells provided the cDNA or gDNA that made up the material.

CDR1 is PRHDT, CDR2 FYEKMQ, per germline (reference sequence). The CDR3 contains 16 residues. Trimming cost V 4 bases and J 5 bases; bases outside gene matches: 10. Here immunoSEQ multiplex PCR was the method, and the copy in TCRdb shows in-frame clones only, minus some. This table has 250,000 to 300,000 clones, approximately 85% appearing once. The source of this sequence is a man aged 50-59 years with active or convalescent COVID-19. Sequenced input: peripheral blood. The chain recombines TRBV13 with TRBJ1-3, with 8 bases matching TRBD1. CDR3 protein: CASSSGSGQGRNTIYF. The CDR3 bases are TGTGCCAGCAGCTCCGGGTCCGGACAGGGTCGAAACACCATATATTTT.